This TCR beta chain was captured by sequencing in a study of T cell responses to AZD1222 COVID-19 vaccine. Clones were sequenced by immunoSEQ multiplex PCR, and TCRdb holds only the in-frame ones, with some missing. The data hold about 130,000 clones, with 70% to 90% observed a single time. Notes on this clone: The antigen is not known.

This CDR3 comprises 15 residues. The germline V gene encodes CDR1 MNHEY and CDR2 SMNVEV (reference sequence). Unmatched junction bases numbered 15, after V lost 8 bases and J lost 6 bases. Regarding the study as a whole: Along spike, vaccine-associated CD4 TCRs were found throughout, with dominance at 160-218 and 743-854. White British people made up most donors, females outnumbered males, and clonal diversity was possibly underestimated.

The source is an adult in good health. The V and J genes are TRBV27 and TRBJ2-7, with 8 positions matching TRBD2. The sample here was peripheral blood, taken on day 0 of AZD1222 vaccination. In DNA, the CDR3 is TGTGCCAGCGGACCTAGGGGACTAGGAGTTCCCGAGCAGTACTTC. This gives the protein CASGPRGLGVPEQYF.